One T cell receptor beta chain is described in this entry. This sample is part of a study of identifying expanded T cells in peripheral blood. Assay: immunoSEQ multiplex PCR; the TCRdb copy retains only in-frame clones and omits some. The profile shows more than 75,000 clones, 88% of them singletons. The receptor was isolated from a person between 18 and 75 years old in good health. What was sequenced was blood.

The CDR3 reads CATSSNRGAGNEQFF. CDR3 DNA: TGTGCCACCAGCTCCAACCGGGGGGCGGGCAATGAGCAGTTCTTC. The rearrangement uses TRBV15 and TRBJ2-1; perhaps TRBD2 as D (7 bases). The germline gives CDR1 LNHNV, CDR2 YYDKDF (reference sequence). V lost 5 bases to trimming and J lost 6 bases, with 17 bases between them. This CDR3 spans 15 amino acids.